The sequence of this TCR beta chain was determined in a study of cytomegalovirus exposure and HLA in healthy donors. Study-wide results and caveats: An analysis done earlier found most TCR beta V segments productive about 87% or about 30% of the time. CMV serostatus stood as the only immune exposure information on hand.

CDR3 length equals 11 residues. CDR1 is MNHEY and CDR2 is SVGAGI in the germline V gene. The V and J ends lost 3 bases and 7 bases respectively, with 7 bases between them. Points on this clone: Its cognate antigen is unknown.

Though probably carrying unrecorded immune exposures, donors were nominally healthy at sampling. Amplification used 60 Vbeta primers and 13 Jbeta primers. Methods used by the authors: In a later analysis, the count reached some 75 million unique TCR beta chains, with about 10 million shared. The protocol was immunoSEQ multiplex PCR, while the TCRdb copy is restricted to in-frame clones and leaves out a portion. V and J calls and clone size come straight from that table; D and trimming were deduced from the DNA. The repertoire has 150,000 to 200,000 clones, roughly 80% of them found once; the top ten carry 1.7%.

The material sequenced was PBMCs. This chain connects TRBV6-5 to TRBJ2-7, with D possibly matching TRBD1 (5 bases). This TCR came from a woman in her late teens or twenties in good health and CMV-seronegative. The CDR3 sequence is CASSYSGEQYF. DNA of the CDR3: TGTGCCAGCAGTTATTCAGGGGAGCAGTACTTC.